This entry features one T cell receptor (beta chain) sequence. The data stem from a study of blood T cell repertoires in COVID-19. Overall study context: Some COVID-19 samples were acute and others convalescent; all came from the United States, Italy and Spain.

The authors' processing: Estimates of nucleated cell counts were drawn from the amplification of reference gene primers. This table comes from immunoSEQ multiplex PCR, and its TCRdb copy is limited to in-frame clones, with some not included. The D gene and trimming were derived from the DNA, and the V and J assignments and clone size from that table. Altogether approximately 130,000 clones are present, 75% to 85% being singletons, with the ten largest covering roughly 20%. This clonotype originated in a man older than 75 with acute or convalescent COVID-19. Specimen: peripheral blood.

CDR3 nucleotide sequence: TGCGCCAGCAGCCCCGGGACAGGGGCAGATACGCAGTATTTT. Its translation: CASSPGTGADTQYF. The rearrangement uses TRBV5-1 and TRBJ2-3; 10 bases fit TRBD1. Per germline, CDR1 SGHRS and CDR2 YFSETQ. V was pared by 4 bases and J by 4 bases, with 3 bases of the junction left unmatched. The CDR3 sequence is 14 residues long.